These 2 T cell receptor beta chains were sequenced from one sample in a study of blood T cell repertoires in COVID-19. Profiled with immunoSEQ multiplex PCR; TCRdb holds only in-frame clones, not every one. Here the sample spans approximately 500,000 clones, 85% to 90% being singletons. Material for sequencing was peripheral blood. These receptors all come from a woman aged 50 to 60 with COVID-19, enrolled during active disease.

The V gene is TRBV6-6, the J gene TRBJ1-2; maybe TRBD1 (6 bases). Trimming took off 5 bases at V and 6 bases at J, with 25 bases between the two ends. Germline CDR1 MNHNY, CDR2 SVGAGI (reference sequence). The CDR3 consists of 17 residues. CDR3 DNA: TGTGCCAGCAGTCCCAGGGGTCCTCGGCCCCACTTTGATGGCTACACCTTC. It is translated as CASSPRGPRPHFDGYTF.

The V and J genes are TRBV27 and TRBJ1-4; D possibly corresponds to TRBD1 (5 bases). Trimming cost V 4 bases and J 5 bases, with 17 bases left between them. The CDR3 runs 16 residues. Germline-derived CDR1 and CDR2 are MNHEY and SMNVEV (reference sequence). The CDR3 DNA is TGTGCCAGCAGTTCCCCTTCATCGGGGGACAATGAAAAACTGTTTTTT. This encodes CASSSPSSGDNEKLFF.